A single T cell receptor (beta chain) is shown here with its context. No cognate antigen has been identified for it. No base-level quality is on record; no much larger clone is a single base apart. This specimen belongs to a study of T-cell memory formation after mild COVID-19 (dated by TCRdb to the early 2020s). About the investigation overall: Most TCR sequence clusters were specific to one of the two donors. T-cell clones expanding and contracting after mild COVID-19 in a couple of donors were tracked by longitudinal TCRalpha and TCRbeta repertoire sequencing. The cohort comprised two young, previously healthy adult volunteers, one female and one male. Study-wide conclusions, independent of this receptor: Some responding clones were detected in pre-infection memory, suggesting pre-existing cross-reactive memory T cells joined the SARS-CoV-2 response. Contracting CD4+ clones turned up mainly in the CM and EM memory subsets, whereas EMRA was where CD8+ clones were enriched. Only a couple of mild cases were covered in the study, and larger cohorts including severe cases with pre-infection samples were considered necessary. Balanced CD4/CD8 phenotypes were observed for clones contracting from day 15 to 85, whereas a bias towards CD4+ was observed for a second wave of clones expanding from day 15 to 37. The second-wave clones that peaked on day 37 were not confirmed to be SARS-CoV-2 specific.

For sequencing, an Illumina NovaSeq 6000 was employed. cDNA libraries for TCRalpha and TCRbeta were prepared by 5'RACE using constant-segment primers, with sample barcodes and unique molecular identifiers added. RNA was extracted from every sample with Trizol reagent. The libraries were amplified in two PCR steps, and the second step added a second sample barcode and Illumina TruSeq adapters. Sequencing of the libraries was done on an Illumina NovaSeq, producing 2 x 150 bp paired-end reads. The authors processed their data as follows. Demultiplexing of reads and collapsing into UMI-guided consensus sequences were performed with migec v1.2.7. Using mixcr v2.1.11, the UMI consensuses were aligned to TRA and TRB V and J templates and assembled into clonotypes. A clonotype was counted as expanded or contracted only if both edgeR and NoisET called the change significant, with noise models trained on biological replicates. For edgeR calls, the thresholds were a false discovery rate-adjusted p below 0.01 and a log2 fold-change of 1. As an exploratory analysis of dynamics, max-normalized trajectories of the 1000 most abundant clonotypes were examined with PCA combined with hierarchical clustering. The CD4 or CD8 phenotype of responding clones was assigned using the separately sequenced CD4+ and CD8+ repertoires. The public reads were reanalyzed by TCRdb: fastp trimming at Q25, MiXCR alignment, in-frame beta chains only. Every entry covers one CDR3 protein and lists the most common genes and DNA from its rows. The V and J calls and clone size come from TCRdb's table, not from the authors' own analysis. Within this sample are around 320,000 distinct CDR3 sequences, with roughly an eighth of them counted one time only. Roughly 21% of the sample is held by the ten biggest clonotypes.

Looking up the germline V gene yields CDR1 SGHAT and CDR2 FQNNGV. The CDR3 starts with the cysteine, ends with the phenylalanine, and has 15 residues. The CDR3 DNA has 45 bases and is translated from base 1. V loses 2 bases of germline sequence and J loses 4 bases, and the interval between the two ends is 14 bases. Ficoll-Paque density gradient centrifugation was the method used to isolate PBMCs. This receptor was identified in a man aged 18 to 30 who had mild COVID-19 (a few samples of this study predate the infection). The sample titles of this study are shuffled in the database, so cell type and time point are left out; the donor was told from shared clones. This receptor chain uses TRBV11-2 and TRBJ1-2; the best D guess is TRBD1, with 5 bases matching. The specimen sequenced was PBMCs or a T cell subset sorted from them (not recorded which). The CDR3 is CASSLSGNPLYGYTF. At the DNA level, the sequence is TGTGCCAGCAGCTTATCAGGGAACCCCCTCTATGGCTACACCTTC.